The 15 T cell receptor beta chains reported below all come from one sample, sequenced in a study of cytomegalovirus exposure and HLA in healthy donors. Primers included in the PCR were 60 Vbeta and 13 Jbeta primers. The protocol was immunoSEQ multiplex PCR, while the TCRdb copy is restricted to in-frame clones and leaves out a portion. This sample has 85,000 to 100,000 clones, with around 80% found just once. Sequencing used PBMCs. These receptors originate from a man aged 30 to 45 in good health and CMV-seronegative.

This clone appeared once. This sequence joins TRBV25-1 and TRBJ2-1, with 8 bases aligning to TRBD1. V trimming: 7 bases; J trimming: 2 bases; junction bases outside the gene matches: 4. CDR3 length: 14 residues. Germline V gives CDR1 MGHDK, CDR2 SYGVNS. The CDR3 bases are TGTGCCAGCAATGACAGGGGCGCCTACAATGAGCAGTTCTTC. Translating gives CASNDRGAYNEQFF.

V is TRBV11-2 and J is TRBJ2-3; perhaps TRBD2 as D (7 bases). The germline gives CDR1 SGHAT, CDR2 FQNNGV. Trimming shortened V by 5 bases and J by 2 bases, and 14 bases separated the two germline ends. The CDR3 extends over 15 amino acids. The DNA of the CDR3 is TGTGCCAGCAGCCTCACCGGGGGGCACACAGATACGCAGTATTTT. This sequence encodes CASSLTGGHTDTQYF.

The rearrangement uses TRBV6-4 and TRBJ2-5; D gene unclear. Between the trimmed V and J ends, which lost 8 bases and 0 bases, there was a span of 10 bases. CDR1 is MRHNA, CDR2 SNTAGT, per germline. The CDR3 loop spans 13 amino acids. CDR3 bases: TGTGCCAGCCCCCAAGAGTACCAAGAGACCCAGTACTTC. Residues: CASPQEYQETQYF.

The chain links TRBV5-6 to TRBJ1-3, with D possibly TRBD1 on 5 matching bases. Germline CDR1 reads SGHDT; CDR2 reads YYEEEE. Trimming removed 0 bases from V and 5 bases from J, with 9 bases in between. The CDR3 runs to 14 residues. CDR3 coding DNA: TGTGCCAGCAGCTTGGCAGGGAACAGAAACACCATATATTTT. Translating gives CASSLAGNRNTIYF.

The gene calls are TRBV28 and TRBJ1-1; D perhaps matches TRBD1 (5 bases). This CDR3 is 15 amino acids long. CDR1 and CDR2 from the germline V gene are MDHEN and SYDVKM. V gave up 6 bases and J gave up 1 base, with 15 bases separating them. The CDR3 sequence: CASSTWGRGNTEAFF. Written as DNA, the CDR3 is TGTGCCAGCAGCACCTGGGGGAGGGGGAACACTGAAGCTTTCTTT.

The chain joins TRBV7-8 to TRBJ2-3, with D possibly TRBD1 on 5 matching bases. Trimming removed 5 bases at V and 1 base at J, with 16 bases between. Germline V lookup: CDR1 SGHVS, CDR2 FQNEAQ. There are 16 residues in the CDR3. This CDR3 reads CASSPLGQSRTDTQYF. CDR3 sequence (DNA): TGTGCCAGCAGCCCCCTCGGACAAAGCCGCACAGATACGCAGTATTTT. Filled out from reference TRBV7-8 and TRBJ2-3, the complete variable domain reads GAGVSQSPRYKVAKRGQDVALRCDPISGHVSLFWYQQALGQGPEFLTYFQNEAQLDKSGLPSDRFFAERPEGSVSTLKIQRTQQEDSAVYLCASSPLGQSRTDTQYFGPGTRLTVL.

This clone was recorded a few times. The CDR3 DNA reads as TGTGCCAGCAGCCCTTACCGGACAAGCACAGATACGCAGTATTTT. Amino acids: CASSPYRTSTDTQYF. The chain is built from TRBV5-5 and TRBJ2-3; a possible D gene is TRBD1 (5 bases). V gave up 4 bases and J gave up 0 bases, with 12 bases separating them. CDR1 and CDR2 from the germline V gene are SGHKS and YYEKEE (reference sequence). This CDR3 contains 15 residues.

The CDR3 bases are TGTGCCTGGAATCGGAGGGTAGCGATGAACACTGAAGCTTTCTTT. As protein: CAWNRRVAMNTEAFF. The rearrangement joins TRBV30 to TRBJ1-1; the D is unclear. Trimming left V 4 bases short and J 0 bases short, with 15 bases between. Per the germline V gene, CDR1 is GTSNPN and CDR2 is SVGIG (reference sequence). The CDR3 sequence is 15 residues long.

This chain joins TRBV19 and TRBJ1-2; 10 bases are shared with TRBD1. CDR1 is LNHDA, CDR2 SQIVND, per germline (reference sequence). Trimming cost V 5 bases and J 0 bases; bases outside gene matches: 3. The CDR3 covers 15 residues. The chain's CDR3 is CASSGGTGANYGYTF. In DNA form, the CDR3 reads TGTGCCAGTAGTGGAGGGACAGGGGCTAACTATGGCTACACCTTC.

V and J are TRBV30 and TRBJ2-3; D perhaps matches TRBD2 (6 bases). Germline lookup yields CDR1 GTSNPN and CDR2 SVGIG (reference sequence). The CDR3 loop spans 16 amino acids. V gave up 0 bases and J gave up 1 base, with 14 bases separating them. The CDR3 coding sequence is TGTGCCTGGAGTGTAGGGAGGACTTCGGGCACAGATACGCAGTATTTT. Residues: CAWSVGRTSGTDTQYF. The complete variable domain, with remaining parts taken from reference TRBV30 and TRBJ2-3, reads SQTIHQWPATLVQPVGSPLSLECTVEGTSNPNLYWYRQAAGRGLQLLFYSVGIGQISSEVPQNLSASRPQDRQFILSSKKLLLSDSGFYLCAWSVGRTSGTDTQYFGPGTRLTVL.

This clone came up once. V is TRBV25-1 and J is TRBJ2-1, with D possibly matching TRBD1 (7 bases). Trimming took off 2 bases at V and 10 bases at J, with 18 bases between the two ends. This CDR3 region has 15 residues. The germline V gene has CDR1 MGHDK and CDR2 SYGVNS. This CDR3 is CASSEQGGILGEQFF. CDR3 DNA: TGTGCCAGCAGTGAACAGGGGGGTATTTTGGGCGAGCAGTTCTTC. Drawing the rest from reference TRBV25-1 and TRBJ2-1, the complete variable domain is EADIYQTPRYLVIGTGKKITLECSQTMGHDKMYWYQQDPGMELHLIHYSYGVNSTEKGDLSSESTVSRIRTEHFPLTLESARPSHTSQYLCASSEQGGILGEQFFGPGTRLTVL.

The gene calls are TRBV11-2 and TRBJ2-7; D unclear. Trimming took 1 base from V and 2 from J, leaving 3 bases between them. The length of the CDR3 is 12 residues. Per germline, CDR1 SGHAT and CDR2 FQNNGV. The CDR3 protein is CASSLGAYEQYF. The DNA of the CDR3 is TGTGCCAGCAGCTTAGGAGCCTACGAGCAGTACTTC.

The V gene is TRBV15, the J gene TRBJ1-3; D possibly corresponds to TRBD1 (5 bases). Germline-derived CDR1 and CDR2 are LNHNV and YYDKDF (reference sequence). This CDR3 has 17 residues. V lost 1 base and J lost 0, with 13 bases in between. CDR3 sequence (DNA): TGTGCCACCAGCAGAGTTACAGGCAGGAACTCTGGAAACACCATATATTTT. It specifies CATSRVTGRNSGNTIYF.

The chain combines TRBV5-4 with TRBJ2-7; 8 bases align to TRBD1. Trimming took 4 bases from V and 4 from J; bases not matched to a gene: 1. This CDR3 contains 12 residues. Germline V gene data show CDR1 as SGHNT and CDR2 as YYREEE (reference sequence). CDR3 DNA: TGTGCCAGCAGCGGGACAGGTTACGAGCAGTACTTC. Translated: CASSGTGYEQYF.

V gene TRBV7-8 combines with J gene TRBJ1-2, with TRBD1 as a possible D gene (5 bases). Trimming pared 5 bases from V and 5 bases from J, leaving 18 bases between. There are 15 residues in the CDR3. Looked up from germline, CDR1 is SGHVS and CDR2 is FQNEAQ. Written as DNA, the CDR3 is TGTGCCAGCAGCGCAGGACGACAGTCGCCTTATGGCTACACCTTC. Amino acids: CASSAGRQSPYGYTF. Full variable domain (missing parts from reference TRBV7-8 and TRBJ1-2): GAGVSQSPRYKVAKRGQDVALRCDPISGHVSLFWYQQALGQGPEFLTYFQNEAQLDKSGLPSDRFFAERPEGSVSTLKIQRTQQEDSAVYLCASSAGRQSPYGYTFGSGTRLTVV.